This TCR beta chain is from a study of T cells expressing NK-cell markers. The authors made TCR beta cDNA libraries by 5'RACE template switching. This switching added a universal primer site and UMIs. TCRdb re-analyzed the 5' RACE reads; it lists each CDR3 protein once, without DNA. This table holds about 430,000 distinct CDR3 sequences. Germline V gene lookup returns CDR1 SGHTA and CDR2 FQGNSA. This CDR3 contains 16 residues. Sample: blood T cells: a sorted CD56 or NKG2C T cell subset, CD4+ or CD8+ T cells, or bulk PBMC T cells (not recorded which). The receptor comes from a woman in her forties or fifties in good health. The J gene is TRBJ2-1, the V gene TRBV7-2; TCRdb outputs TRBD1, but without DNA this stays unchecked. The CDR3 protein is CASSLDRGSSYNEQFF.